This TCR beta chain was observed in a study of cytomegalovirus exposure and HLA in healthy donors. Study findings and constraints: Researchers reported that a few CMV-associated chains were confirmed in vitro as CMV antigen-specific.

With regard to this clone: Its matching antigen is unknown.

V trimming: 3 bases; J trimming: 5 bases; junction bases outside the gene matches: 11. Germline CDR1 reads MDHEN; CDR2 reads SYDVKM. CDR3 length: 16 amino acids. PCR used 60 Vbeta primers and 13 Jbeta primers. Sequencing was performed with immunoSEQ multiplex PCR; in TCRdb, only in-frame clones are kept and a portion is missing. In the table there are tens of thousands of clones, 73% of which are singletons. Sequenced: PBMCs. This TCR came from a man aged 45-65 years in good health and CMV-seronegative. J is TRBJ2-5 and V is TRBV28; 8 nucleotides line up with TRBD1. The CDR3 loop reads CASSFILADRAETQYF. The CDR3 DNA reads as TGTGCCAGCAGTTTTATACTGGCGGACAGGGCTGAGACCCAGTACTTC.